Listed here are 30 T cell receptor beta chains from one sample, sequenced in a study of relationships among human T cell subsets. The T cell receptor alpha and beta CDR3 regions were amplified from mRNA by semiquantitative ARM-PCR. Exponential amplification used communal superprimers after tagged nested gene-specific primers in ARM-PCR. MiXCR was run by TCRdb on the multiplex PCR reads, yielding one entry per CDR3 protein. The sample includes 10,000 to 15,000 distinct CDR3 sequences, around 64% of them seen just once. The Th1 cells were the flow-through after CD25, CD56 and CD294 bead selections. Source material: CD4+ Th1 cells sorted from blood. The source of these receptors is a man aged 40-49 years in good health.

Details on this clonotype: One junction end does not reproduce the germline sequence, and a read error may be involved. The V and J genes are TRBV6-1 and TRBJ2-2; tentatively, D is TRBD1 or TRBD2 (5 bases each). This CDR3 is built from 14 residues. The germline gives CDR1 MNHNS, CDR2 SASEGT. The CDR3 DNA reads as TGTGCCAGCAAGGGACGCCCGAACACCGGGGAGCTGTCTTTT. Its translation is CASKGRPNTGELSF.

This clonotype was observed a few times. The chain links TRBV2 to TRBJ2-7, with D maybe TRBD1 (6 bases). The V end was cut by 5 bases, the J end by 5 bases, with 13 bases between. Germline CDR1 and CDR2: SNHLY and FYNNEI. The CDR3 extends over 13 amino acids. The DNA of the CDR3 is TGTGCCAGCAGTCCGGACAGTGGCCACGAGCAGTACTTC. Amino acid sequence: CASSPDSGHEQYF.

This clonotype was counted a few times. This rearrangement joins TRBV4-1 to TRBJ1-6; D is uncertain. Trimming removed 0 bases at V and 9 bases at J, with 18 bases between. The V gene's germline CDR1 is MGHRA and CDR2 YSYEKL. The CDR3 loop spans 17 amino acids. CDR3 DNA sequence: TGCGCCAGCAGCCAAGATCTGGGCAAGCCCGGGGTTTCACCCCTCCACTTT. This encodes CASSQDLGKPGVSPLHF.

This clonotype is medium-sized within its sample. This rearrangement joins TRBV7-9 to TRBJ2-5; 8 bases agree with TRBD1. Losses at the gene ends were 5 bases for V and 3 bases for J; bases not matched to a gene: 5. The CDR3 loop spans 14 amino acids. Looked up from germline, CDR1 is SEHNR and CDR2 is FQNEAQ (reference sequence). The CDR3 sequence: CASSPGQVEETQYF. The CDR3 DNA sequence: TGTGCCAGCAGCCCGGGACAGGTCGAAGAGACCCAGTACTTC. Drawing the rest from reference TRBV7-9 and TRBJ2-5, the complete variable domain is DTGVSQNPRHKITKRGQNVTFRCDPISEHNRLYWYRQTLGQGPEFLTYFQNEAQLEKSRLLSDRFSAERPKGSFSTLEIQRTEQGDSAMYLCASSPGQVEETQYFGPGTRLLVL.

This clonotype occurred a few times. The chain couples TRBV11-2 to TRBJ2-7; perhaps TRBD1 as D (6 bases). Germline V gives CDR1 SGHAT, CDR2 FQNNGV. The CDR3 covers 14 residues. V lost 4 bases to trimming and J lost 7 bases, with 17 bases between them. The CDR3 DNA follows: TGTGCCAGCAGCTCCTCAGGGGCTGTGAGGGAGCAGTACTTC. Translating it yields CASSSSGAVREQYF. Based on the CDR3 plus reference TRBV11-2 and TRBJ2-7, the full variable domain is EAGVAQSPRYKIIEKRQSVAFWCNPISGHATLYWYQQILGQGPKLLIQFQNNGVVDDSQLPKDRFSAERLKGVDSTLKIQPAKLEDSAVYLCASSSSGAVREQYFGPGTRLTVT.

The chain employs TRBV20-1 and TRBJ1-4; a weak D match, TRBD1 (6 bases). CDR3 length equals 15 residues. The germline V gene has CDR1 DFQATT and CDR2 SNEGSKA (reference sequence). Trimming removed 6 bases at V and 3 bases at J, with 17 bases between. In DNA form, the CDR3 reads TGCAGTGCATCCTTGGGGGGGGCCGCTAATGAAAAACTGTTTTTT. Protein: CSASLGGAANEKLFF.

The CDR3 coding sequence is TGTGCCATCAGTGAGTCCCAGCGGCCAGACGATGAGCAGTTCTTC. It translates to CAISESQRPDDEQFF. The chain combines TRBV10-3 with TRBJ2-1, with D possibly matching TRBD2 (5 bases). Germline V gene lookup returns CDR1 ENHRY and CDR2 SYGVKD. This CDR3 contains 15 residues. V gave up 0 bases and J gave up 8 bases, with 14 bases separating them.

This clonotype came up a few times. This chain connects TRBV24-1 to TRBJ2-3; 7 bases agree with TRBD1. This CDR3 is 14 amino acids long. Germline values: CDR1 KGHDR, CDR2 SFDVKD. J gave up 3 bases and V 3 bases, and 2 bases lay outside the gene matches. The CDR3 region is CATSDPGQTDTQYF. As DNA, the CDR3 is TGTGCCACCAGTGATCCGGGACAGACAGATACGCAGTATTTT.

The rearrangement links TRBV1 to TRBJ1-5. TRBV1 is termed a pseudogene. The CDR3 spans 14 residues. The CDR3: CTSSHPRSLGAQHF. The CDR3 nucleotides are TGCACCAGCAGCCATCCCCGTTCTTTGGGAGCCCAGCATTTT.

The chain has TRBV14 and TRBJ2-1; D ambiguous. V was shortened by 3 bases and J by 5 bases, with 11 bases between the two germline ends. In germline, CDR1 is SGHDN, CDR2 FVKESK. This CDR3 comprises 14 residues. The DNA for the CDR3 is TGTGCCAGCAGCCACTACTTAGGGAACAATGAGCAGTTCTTC. Translating it yields CASSHYLGNNEQFF.

The CDR3 coding sequence is TGCAGTGCTAGTCATGGCGGGACAGGGGGCACAGATACGCAGTATTTT. Translation: CSASHGGTGGTDTQYF. The rearrangement links TRBV20-1 to TRBJ2-3; 10 nucleotides agree with TRBD1. Germline assignment: CDR1 DFQATT and CDR2 SNEGSKA (reference sequence). The CDR3 is 16 amino acids. Trimming removed 3 bases from V and 1 base from J; junction bases left unmatched: 7.

A word on this clonotype: Its ends do not fully match the called genes, so a read error is possible. J is TRBJ2-5 and V is TRBV5-1; D remains ambiguous. CDR3 length: 14 amino acids. Germline V gene data show CDR1 as SGHRS and CDR2 as YFSETQ. CDR3 region: CAGSLEGNQETQYF. The CDR3 nucleotides are TGCGCCGGCAGCTTGGAAGGGAACCAAGAGACCCAGTACTTC. The complete variable domain, with remaining parts taken from reference TRBV5-1 and TRBJ2-5, reads KAGVTQTPRYLIKTRGQQVTLSCSPISGHRSVSWYQQTPGQGLQFLFEYFSETQRNKGNFPGRFSGRQFSNSRSEMNVSTLELGDSALYLCAGSLEGNQETQYFGPGTRLLVL.

The J gene is TRBJ2-1, the V gene TRBV11-3; 13 bases are a match to TRBD2. Germline V gene data show CDR1 as SGHNT and CDR2 as YENEEA. V was clipped by 6 bases and J by 8 bases; unmatched bases: 4. The CDR3 length is 14 residues. The CDR3 DNA follows: TGTGCCAGCAGTACTAGCGGGGGGGCCTATGAGCAGTTCTTC. Its translation is CASSTSGGAYEQFF.

On this clonotype: One junction end does not reproduce the germline sequence, and a read error may be involved. The chain couples TRBV11-1 to TRBJ2-7; 12 bases fit TRBD1. CDR1 SGHAT and CDR2 FQDESV come from the germline V gene (reference sequence). The CDR3 length is 14 residues. CDR3 residues: CASMGDRGPYKQYF. CDR3 nucleotides: TGTGCCAGCATGGGGGACAGGGGGCCCTACAAGCAGTACTTC. Looking up the rest from reference TRBV11-1 and TRBJ2-7 gives the full variable domain: EAEVAQSPRYKITEKSQAVAFWCDPISGHATLYWYRQILGQGPELLVQFQDESVVDDSQLPKDRFSAERLKGVDSTLKIQPAELGDSAMYLCASMGDRGPYKQYFGPGTRLTVT.

This clonotype has only one observation. This chain joins TRBV27 and TRBJ2-1; D is possibly TRBD1 (7 bases). The V gene lost 6 bases and the J gene lost 3 bases, with 9 bases spanning the gap. The CDR3 consists of 13 residues. CDR1 and CDR2 from the germline V gene are MNHEY and SMNVEV (reference sequence). For the CDR3, the DNA is TGTGCCAGCAGGCGGGACAGCTACAATGAGCAGTTCTTC. Residues: CASRRDSYNEQFF.

The J gene is TRBJ2-1, the V gene TRBV6-5; 9 nucleotides line up with TRBD2. The trim removed 7 bases at V and 8 bases at J, leaving 12 bases unmatched. The germline V gene has CDR1 MNHEY and CDR2 SVGAGI. The CDR3 is 15 residues long. For the CDR3, the DNA is TGTGCCAGCACCCTTAGCGGGAGCGTTGGGGATGAGCAGTTCTTC. Amino acid sequence: CASTLSGSVGDEQFF.

The chain couples TRBV5-1 to TRBJ2-5; D gene ambiguous. The CDR3 covers 13 residues. Trimming removed 2 bases at V and 0 bases at J, with 5 bases between. Germline V gene data show CDR1 as SGHRS and CDR2 as YFSETQ. CDR3 nucleotides: TGCGCCAGCAGCTTCGGCTACCAAGAGACCCAGTACTTC. Translated, it gives CASSFGYQETQYF. The full variable domain, in which reference TRBV5-1 and TRBJ2-5 provide the parts outside the CDR3, is KAGVTQTPRYLIKTRGQQVTLSCSPISGHRSVSWYQQTPGQGLQFLFEYFSETQRNKGNFPGRFSGRQFSNSRSEMNVSTLELGDSALYLCASSFGYQETQYFGPGTRLLVL.

The chain joins TRBV28 to TRBJ2-1; TRBD2 aligns across 9 bases. Per the germline V gene, CDR1 is MDHEN and CDR2 is SYDVKM. The CDR3 extends over 17 amino acids. V lost 2 bases and J lost 5; bases outside the gene matches: 10. The CDR3 DNA is TGTGCCAGCAGTTTAATCCGTAGCGGGAGTAACCACAATGAGCAGTTCTTC. It yields the protein CASSLIRSGSNHNEQFF.

A single count supports this clonotype. The chain employs TRBV28 and TRBJ2-1; D might be TRBD1 or TRBD2, each matching 6 bases. The CDR3 has 17 amino acids. CDR1 MDHEN and CDR2 SYDVKM come from the germline V gene. V lost 7 bases, J lost 2 bases, and 21 bases lay in between. The CDR3 DNA reads as TGTGCCAGCACCTTGCCTTGGGGGCGGGACCCCTACAATGAGCAGTTCTTC. Translating gives CASTLPWGRDPYNEQFF.

The V gene is TRBV30, the J gene TRBJ2-3, with D maybe TRBD2 (6 bases). Germline V CDR1 and CDR2: GTSNPN, SVGIG (reference sequence). Trimming took off 0 bases at V and 1 base at J, with 11 bases between the two ends. CDR3 length: 15 residues. The CDR3 region is CAWSVEGGGTDTQYF. CDR3 nucleotides: TGTGCCTGGAGTGTGGAAGGAGGGGGCACAGATACGCAGTATTTT.

The V call is TRBV28, the J call TRBJ2-4; 12 bases align to TRBD2. Germline trimming cut 4 bases from V and 1 base from J; bases unmatched to any gene: 2. Germline V gene sequence: CDR1 MDHEN, CDR2 SYDVKM. This CDR3 is 16 amino acids long. In DNA form, the CDR3 reads TGTGCCAGCAGTTATCTAGCGGGAGGGGCCAAAAACATTCAGTACTTC. It specifies CASSYLAGGAKNIQYF.

This chain links TRBV19 with TRBJ1-4; D is perhaps TRBD1 (5 bases). Trimming pared 6 bases from V and 0 bases from J, leaving 14 bases between. This CDR3 contains 16 residues. Germline V gives CDR1 LNHDA, CDR2 SQIVND (reference sequence). The CDR3 protein is CASRKGTAATNEKLFF. The CDR3 DNA sequence: TGTGCCAGTAGGAAGGGGACGGCTGCAACTAATGAAAAACTGTTTTTT.

The chain recombines TRBV6-1 with TRBJ2-1; the D is unclear. Trimming took off 8 bases at V and 0 bases at J, with 14 bases between the two ends. The germline CDR1 and CDR2 sequences are MNHNS and SASEGT. The CDR3 extends over 15 amino acids. CDR3 sequence: CASVRAGPSYNEQFF. The CDR3 DNA follows: TGTGCCAGCGTCCGGGCCGGGCCCTCCTACAATGAGCAGTTCTTC.

The chain links TRBV6-2 or TRBV6-3 to TRBJ2-7, with unresolved D. The CDR3 sequence is 15 residues long. Germline loops: CDR1 MNHEY, CDR2 SVGEGT. The V and J ends lost 6 bases and 4 bases respectively, with 19 bases between them. The CDR3 nucleotides read TGTGCCAGCAGCCCATACAGTTCAAGATGGTACGAGCAGTACTTC. Translation gives CASSPYSSRWYEQYF.

This rearrangement joins TRBV4-1 to TRBJ2-4; D not resolved. V lost 0 bases, J lost 0 bases, and 12 bases lay in between. This CDR3 is 17 amino acids long. Germline V gene sequence: CDR1 MGHRA, CDR2 YSYEKL. Here the CDR3 DNA reads TGCGCCAGCAGCCAAGATGCGGTGTCGGTAGCCAAAAACATTCAGTACTTC. This gives the protein CASSQDAVSVAKNIQYF.

V is TRBV7-9 and J is TRBJ2-3; D unresolved. Between the trimmed V and J ends, which lost 1 base and 3 bases, there was a span of 8 bases. The CDR3 spans 14 residues. Germline V CDR1 and CDR2: SEHNR, FQNEAQ (reference sequence). CDR3 protein: CASSLEQNTDTQYF. The CDR3 coding sequence is TGTGCCAGCAGCTTAGAACAAAATACAGATACGCAGTATTTT.

The CDR3 nucleotides read TGTGCCAGCAGCCCCACGAACACCGGGGAGCTGTTTTTT. This sequence encodes CASSPTNTGELFF. The rearrangement links TRBV6-4 to TRBJ2-2; D remains unclear. V was pared by 6 bases and J by 0 bases, with 5 bases between. Germline V gene sequence: CDR1 MRHNA, CDR2 SNTAGT. The CDR3 consists of 13 residues.

This clonotype came up a few times. The chain joins TRBV21-1 to TRBJ2-5; whether TRBD2, the table's D call, matches the DNA was not checked. TRBV21-1 is marked as a pseudogene. The CDR3 is made up of 17 amino acids. The CDR3 DNA reads TGTGCCAGCAGCAATGGGCCCGGCGGATTCGACCAAGAGACCCAGTACTTC. Translated: CASSNGPGGFDQETQYF.

This sequence joins TRBV11-3 and TRBJ2-3, with D unclear. CDR3 length: 14 amino acids. CDR1 and CDR2 (germline): SGHNT, YENEEA. V gave up 0 bases and J gave up 6 bases, with 10 bases separating them. CDR3 DNA sequence: TGTGCCAGCAGCTTAGATAGGCCCGGCGATACGCAGTATTTT. Translation gives CASSLDRPGDTQYF.

The chain carries TRBV29-1 and TRBJ1-2, with D maybe TRBD1 (5 bases). CDR1 and CDR2 from the germline V gene are SQVTM and ANQGSEA. This CDR3 is 14 amino acids long. Deletions cut 4 bases from V and 3 bases from J, with 15 bases between. CDR3 sequence reads: CSVGPQGMYYGYTF. The CDR3 nucleotides read TGCAGCGTTGGGCCCCAGGGAATGTACTATGGCTACACCTTC.